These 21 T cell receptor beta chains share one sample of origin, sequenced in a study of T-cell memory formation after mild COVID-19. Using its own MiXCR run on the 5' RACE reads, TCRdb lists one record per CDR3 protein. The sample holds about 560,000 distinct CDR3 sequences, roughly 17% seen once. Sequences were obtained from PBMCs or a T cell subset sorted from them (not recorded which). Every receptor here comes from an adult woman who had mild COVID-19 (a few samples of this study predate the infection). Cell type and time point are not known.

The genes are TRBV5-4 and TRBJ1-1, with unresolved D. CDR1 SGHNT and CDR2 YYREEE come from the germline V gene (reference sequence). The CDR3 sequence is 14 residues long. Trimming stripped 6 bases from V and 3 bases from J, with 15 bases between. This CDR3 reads CASTQLFGDTEAFF. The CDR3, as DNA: TGTGCCAGCACCCAGTTGTTTGGGGACACTGAAGCTTTCTTT.

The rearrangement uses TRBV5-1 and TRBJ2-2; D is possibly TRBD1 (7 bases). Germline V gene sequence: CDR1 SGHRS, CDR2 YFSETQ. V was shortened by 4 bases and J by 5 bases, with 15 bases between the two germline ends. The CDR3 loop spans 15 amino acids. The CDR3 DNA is TGCGCCAGCAGCCAGGGGGGTATTAGTACCGGGGAGCTGTTTTTT. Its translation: CASSQGGISTGELFF.

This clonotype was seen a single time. CDR3 in amino acids: CASSPPGGSFYEQYF. CDR3 bases: TGTGCCAGCAGCCCCCCCGGGGGGTCCTTCTACGAGCAGTACTTC. The chain employs TRBV9 and TRBJ2-7, with 7 nucleotides matching TRBD2. CDR3 size: 15 residues. The trim removed 4 bases at V and 3 bases at J, leaving 10 bases unmatched. Germline CDR1 is SGDLS and CDR2 is YYNGEE. Supplemented by reference TRBV9 and TRBJ2-7, the full variable domain reads DSGVTQTPKHLITATGQRVTLRCSPRSGDLSVYWYQQSLDQGLQFLIQYYNGEERAKGNILERFSAQQFPDLHSELNLSSLELGDSALYFCASSPPGGSFYEQYFGPGTRLTVT.

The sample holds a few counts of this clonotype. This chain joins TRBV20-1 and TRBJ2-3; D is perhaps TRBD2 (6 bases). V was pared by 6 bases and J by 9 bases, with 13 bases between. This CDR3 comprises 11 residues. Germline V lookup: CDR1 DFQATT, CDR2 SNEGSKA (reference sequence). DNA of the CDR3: TGCAGTGCCACCTCTAGCGTAACGCAGTATTTT. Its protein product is CSATSSVTQYF.

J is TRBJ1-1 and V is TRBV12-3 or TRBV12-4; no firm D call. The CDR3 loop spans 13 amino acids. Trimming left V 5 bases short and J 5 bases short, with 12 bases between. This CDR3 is CASSLFGSTEAFF. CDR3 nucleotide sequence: TGTGCCAGCAGTCTTTTTGGATCGACTGAAGCTTTCTTT.

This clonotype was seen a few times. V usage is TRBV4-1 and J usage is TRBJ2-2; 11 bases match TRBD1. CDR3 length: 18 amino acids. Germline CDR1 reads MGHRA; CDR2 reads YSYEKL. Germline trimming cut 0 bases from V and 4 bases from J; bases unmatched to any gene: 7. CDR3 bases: TGCGCCAGCAGCCAAGAACCGGACAGGGGGCTCGGCACCGGGGAGCTGTTTTTT. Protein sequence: CASSQEPDRGLGTGELFF.

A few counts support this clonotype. The CDR3 DNA sequence: TGTGCCAGCAGTTTGCGTTTACAGGGCAGAGAGACCCAGTACTTC. Residues: CASSLRLQGRETQYF. V and J are TRBV12-3 or TRBV12-4 and TRBJ2-5; the D gene is possibly TRBD1 (6 bases). This CDR3 region has 15 residues. Trimming cost V 3 bases and J 4 bases, with 15 bases left between them.

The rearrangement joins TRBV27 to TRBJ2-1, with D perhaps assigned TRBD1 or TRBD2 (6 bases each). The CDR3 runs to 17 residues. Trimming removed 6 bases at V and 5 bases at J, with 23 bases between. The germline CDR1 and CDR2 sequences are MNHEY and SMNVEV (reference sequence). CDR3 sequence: CASSSALRGPGDNEQFF. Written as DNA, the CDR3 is TGTGCCAGCAGCTCCGCATTACGGGGGCCCGGGGACAATGAGCAGTTCTTC.

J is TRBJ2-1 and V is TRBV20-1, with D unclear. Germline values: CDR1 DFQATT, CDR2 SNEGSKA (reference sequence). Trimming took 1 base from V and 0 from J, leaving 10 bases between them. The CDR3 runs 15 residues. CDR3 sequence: CSARGTLSSYNEQFF. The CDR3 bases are TGCAGTGCTAGAGGAACCCTGAGCTCCTACAATGAGCAGTTCTTC.

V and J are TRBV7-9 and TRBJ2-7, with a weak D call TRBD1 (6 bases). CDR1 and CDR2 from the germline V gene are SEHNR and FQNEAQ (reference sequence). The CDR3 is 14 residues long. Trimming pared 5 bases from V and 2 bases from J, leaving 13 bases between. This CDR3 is CASSPRGITYEQYF. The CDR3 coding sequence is TGTGCCAGCAGCCCAAGGGGGATTACCTACGAGCAGTACTTC.

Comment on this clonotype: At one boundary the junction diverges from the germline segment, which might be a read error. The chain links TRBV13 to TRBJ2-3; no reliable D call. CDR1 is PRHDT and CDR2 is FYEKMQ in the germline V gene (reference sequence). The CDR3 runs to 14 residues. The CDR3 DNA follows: TGTGCCAGCATCTTAGGCCGGACGCCAGATACGCAGTATTTT. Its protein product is CASILGRTPDTQYF.

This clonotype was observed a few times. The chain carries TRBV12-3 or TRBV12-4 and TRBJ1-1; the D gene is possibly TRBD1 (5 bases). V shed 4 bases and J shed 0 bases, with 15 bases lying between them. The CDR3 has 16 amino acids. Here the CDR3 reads CASSSGGIGMNTEAFF. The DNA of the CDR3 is TGTGCCAGCAGTTCGGGGGGGATTGGCATGAACACTGAAGCTTTCTTT.

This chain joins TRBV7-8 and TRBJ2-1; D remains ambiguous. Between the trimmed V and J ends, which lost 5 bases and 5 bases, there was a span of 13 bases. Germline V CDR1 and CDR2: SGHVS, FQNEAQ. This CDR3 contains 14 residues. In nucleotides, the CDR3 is TGTGCCAGCAGCCCCCTTGTTCCTAACAATGAGCAGTTCTTC. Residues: CASSPLVPNNEQFF. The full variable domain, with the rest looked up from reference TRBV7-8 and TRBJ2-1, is GAGVSQSPRYKVAKRGQDVALRCDPISGHVSLFWYQQALGQGPEFLTYFQNEAQLDKSGLPSDRFFAERPEGSVSTLKIQRTQQEDSAVYLCASSPLVPNNEQFFGPGTRLTVL.

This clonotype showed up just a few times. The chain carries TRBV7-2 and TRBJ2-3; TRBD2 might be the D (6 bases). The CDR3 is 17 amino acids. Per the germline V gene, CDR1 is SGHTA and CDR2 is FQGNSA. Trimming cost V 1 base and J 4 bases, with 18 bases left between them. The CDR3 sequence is CASSLVTAGERADTQYF. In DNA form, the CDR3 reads TGTGCCAGCAGCTTAGTGACGGCGGGCGAGCGGGCAGATACGCAGTATTTT.

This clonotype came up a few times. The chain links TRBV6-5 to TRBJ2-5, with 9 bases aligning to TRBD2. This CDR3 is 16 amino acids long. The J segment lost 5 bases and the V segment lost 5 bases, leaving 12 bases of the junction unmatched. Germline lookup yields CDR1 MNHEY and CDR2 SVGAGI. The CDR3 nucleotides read TGTGCCAGCAGTCAGATAGCGGGGGCCCCGGGGGAGACCCAGTACTTC. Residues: CASSQIAGAPGETQYF.

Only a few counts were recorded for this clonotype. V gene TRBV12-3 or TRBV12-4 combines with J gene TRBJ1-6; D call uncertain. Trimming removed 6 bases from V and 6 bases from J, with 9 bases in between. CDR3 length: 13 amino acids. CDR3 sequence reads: CASRLAANSPLHF. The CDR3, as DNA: TGTGCCAGCAGGCTCGCCGCTAATTCACCCCTCCACTTT.

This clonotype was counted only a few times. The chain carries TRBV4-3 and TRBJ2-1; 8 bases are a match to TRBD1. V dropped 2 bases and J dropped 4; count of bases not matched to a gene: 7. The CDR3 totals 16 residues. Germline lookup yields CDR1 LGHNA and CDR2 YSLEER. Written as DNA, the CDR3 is TGCGCCAGCAGCCAATTGACCGGGACAGGATACAATGAGCAGTTCTTC. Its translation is CASSQLTGTGYNEQFF.

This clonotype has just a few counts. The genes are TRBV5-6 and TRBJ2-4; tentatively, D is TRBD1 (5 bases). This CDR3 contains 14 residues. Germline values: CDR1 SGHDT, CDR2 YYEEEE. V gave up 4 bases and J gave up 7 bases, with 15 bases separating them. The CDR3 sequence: CASSIRQLVNIQYF. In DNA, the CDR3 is TGTGCCAGCAGCATAAGACAGCTGGTTAACATTCAGTACTTC. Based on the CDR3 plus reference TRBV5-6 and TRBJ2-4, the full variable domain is DAGVTQSPTHLIKTRGQQVTLRCSPKSGHDTVSWYQQALGQGPQFIFQYYEEEERQRGNFPDRFSGHQFPNYSSELNVNALLLGDSALYLCASSIRQLVNIQYFGAGTRLSVL.

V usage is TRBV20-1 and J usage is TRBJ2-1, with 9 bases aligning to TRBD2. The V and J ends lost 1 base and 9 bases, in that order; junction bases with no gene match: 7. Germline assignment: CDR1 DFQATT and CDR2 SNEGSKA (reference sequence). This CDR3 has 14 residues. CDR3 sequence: CSARVPSGIGEQFF. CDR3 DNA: TGCAGTGCTAGAGTTCCTAGCGGGATCGGTGAGCAGTTCTTC.

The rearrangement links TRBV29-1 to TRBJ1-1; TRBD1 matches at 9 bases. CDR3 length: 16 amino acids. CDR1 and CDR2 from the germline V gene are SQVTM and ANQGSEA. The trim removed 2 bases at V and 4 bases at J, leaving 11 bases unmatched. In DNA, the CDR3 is TGCAGCGTTGAATTACGGGACAGGGCCCTCGCCACTGAAGCTTTCTTT. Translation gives CSVELRDRALATEAFF.

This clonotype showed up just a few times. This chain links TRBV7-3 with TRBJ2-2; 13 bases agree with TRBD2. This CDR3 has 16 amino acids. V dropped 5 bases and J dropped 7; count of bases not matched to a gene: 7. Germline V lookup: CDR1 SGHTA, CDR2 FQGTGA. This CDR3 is CASSPPGLAGLGELFF. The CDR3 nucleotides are TGTGCCAGCAGCCCTCCGGGACTAGCGGGGCTCGGGGAGCTGTTTTTT.